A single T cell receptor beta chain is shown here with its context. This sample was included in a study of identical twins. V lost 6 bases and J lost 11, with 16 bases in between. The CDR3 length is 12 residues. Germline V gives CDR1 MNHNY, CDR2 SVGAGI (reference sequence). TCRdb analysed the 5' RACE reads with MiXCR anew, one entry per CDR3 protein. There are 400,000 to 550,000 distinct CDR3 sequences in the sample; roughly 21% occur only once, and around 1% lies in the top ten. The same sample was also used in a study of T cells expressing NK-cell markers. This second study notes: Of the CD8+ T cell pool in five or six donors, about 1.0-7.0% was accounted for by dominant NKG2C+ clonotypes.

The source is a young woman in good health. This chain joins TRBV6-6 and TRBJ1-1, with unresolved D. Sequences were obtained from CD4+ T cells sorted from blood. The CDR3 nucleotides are TGTGCCAGCAGAGAGAACGACGAGTGGGCTTTCTTT. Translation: CASRENDEWAFF.